The TCR beta chain described here comes from a study of blood T cell repertoires in COVID-19. Study-level background: PBMCs, B-cell-depleted T cells, or T cells were the source of the cDNA or gDNA that made up the material.

Methods used by the authors: The authors estimated nucleated cell counts from reference gene primer amplification. Profiling relied on immunoSEQ multiplex PCR, and the TCRdb table lists in-frame clones only, not all of them. From that table come the V and J calls and clone size; the DNA was used to work out D and trimming. The data hold 70,000 or so clones, with more than 80% observed a single time. V lost 10 bases, J lost 2 bases, and 8 bases stayed unmatched. The CDR3 is 14 amino acids. The gene calls are TRBV5-3 and TRBJ2-7; 11 bases are a match to TRBD2. TRBV5-3 belongs to the ORF category, with a function that is uncertain. The material sequenced was peripheral blood. The sequence was collected from a woman aged 80 or older with active or convalescent COVID-19. This CDR3 reads CALTGTSGPYEQYF. CDR3 nucleotides: TGTGCCCTAACGGGGACTAGCGGCCCCTACGAGCAGTACTTC.